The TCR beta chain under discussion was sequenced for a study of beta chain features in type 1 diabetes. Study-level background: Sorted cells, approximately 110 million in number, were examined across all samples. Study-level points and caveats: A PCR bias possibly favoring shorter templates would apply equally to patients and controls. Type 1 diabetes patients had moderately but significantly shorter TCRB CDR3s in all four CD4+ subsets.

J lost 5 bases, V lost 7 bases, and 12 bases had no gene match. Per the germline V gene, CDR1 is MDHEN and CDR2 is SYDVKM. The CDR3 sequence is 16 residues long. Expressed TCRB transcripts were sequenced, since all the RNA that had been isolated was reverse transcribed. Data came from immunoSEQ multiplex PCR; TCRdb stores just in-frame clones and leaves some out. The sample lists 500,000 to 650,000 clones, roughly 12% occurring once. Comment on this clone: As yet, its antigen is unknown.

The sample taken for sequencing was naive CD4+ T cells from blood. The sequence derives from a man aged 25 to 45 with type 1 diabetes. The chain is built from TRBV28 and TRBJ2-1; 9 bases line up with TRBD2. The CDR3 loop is CASTTGGGGAHNEQFF. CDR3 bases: TGTGCCAGCACCACTGGTGGCGGGGGGGCCCACAATGAGCAGTTCTTC.